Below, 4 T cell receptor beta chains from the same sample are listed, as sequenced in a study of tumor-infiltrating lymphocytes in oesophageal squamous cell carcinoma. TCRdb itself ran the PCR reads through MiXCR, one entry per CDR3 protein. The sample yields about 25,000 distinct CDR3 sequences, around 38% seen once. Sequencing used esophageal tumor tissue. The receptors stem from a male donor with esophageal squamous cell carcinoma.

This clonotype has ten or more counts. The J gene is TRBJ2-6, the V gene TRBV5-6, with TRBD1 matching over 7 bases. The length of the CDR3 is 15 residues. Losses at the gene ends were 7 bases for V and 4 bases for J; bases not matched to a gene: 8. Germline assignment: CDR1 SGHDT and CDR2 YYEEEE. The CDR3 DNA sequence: TGTGCCAGCCAGGAGACAGGGTCCGGGGCCAACGTCCTGACTTTC. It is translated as CASQETGSGANVLTF.

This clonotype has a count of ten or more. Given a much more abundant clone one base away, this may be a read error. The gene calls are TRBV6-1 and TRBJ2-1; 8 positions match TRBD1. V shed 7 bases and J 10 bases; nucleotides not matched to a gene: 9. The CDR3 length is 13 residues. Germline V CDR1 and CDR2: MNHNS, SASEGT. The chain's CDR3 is CASTDRDAYEQFF. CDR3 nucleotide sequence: TGTGCCAGCACGGACAGGGACGCCTACGAGCAGTTCTTC.

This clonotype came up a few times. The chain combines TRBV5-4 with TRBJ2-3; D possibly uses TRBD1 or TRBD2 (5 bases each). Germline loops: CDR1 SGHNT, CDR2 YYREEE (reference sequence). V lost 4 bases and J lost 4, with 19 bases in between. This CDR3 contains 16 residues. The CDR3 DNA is TGTGCCAGCAGCCACTGGGGGAGTGGGGAGTCAGATACGCAGTATTTT. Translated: CASSHWGSGESDTQYF.

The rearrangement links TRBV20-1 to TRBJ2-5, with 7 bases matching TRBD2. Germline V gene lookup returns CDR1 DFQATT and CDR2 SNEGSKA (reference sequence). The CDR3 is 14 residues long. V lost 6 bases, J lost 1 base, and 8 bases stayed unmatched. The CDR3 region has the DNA TGCAGTGCCAGGAGGGGAGGGCCCCAAGAGACCCAGTACTTC. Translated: CSARRGGPQETQYF.